The clone carrying this T cell receptor (beta chain) was seen only once. Its target is not known. CDR3 size: 17 residues. Germline trimming cut 0 bases from V and 1 base from J; bases unmatched to any gene: 8. Looked up from germline, CDR1 is KGHSH and CDR2 is LQKENI. Profiled with immunoSEQ multiplex PCR; TCRdb holds only in-frame clones, not every one. The sample shows approximately 61,000 clones, over 60% of them seen only once. Single viable CD3+CD4+CD8-CD45RO+ cells were sorted as the memory CD4+ T cells. The record originates from a study of memory CD4+ T cells and cytomegalovirus serostatus. Whole-study context: Donors were healthy Belgian adults, some 10 CMV seropositive and 24 seronegative. Study findings and constraints: The CMV-associated TCR signature appears largely within the CD4+ memory repertoire.

The source is an adult in good health and CMV-seronegative. Some clones in this sample may be carry-over from other donors' samples. The V and J genes are TRBV18 and TRBJ2-5, with 7 bases lining up with TRBD2. The sample consisted of memory CD4+ T cells from blood. The DNA for the CDR3 is TGTGCCAGCTCACCACCGGGGGGGAAAAGGATCCAAGAGACCCAGTACTTC. Protein sequence: CASSPPGGKRIQETQYF.